These T cell receptor beta chains were read from a single sample in a study of blood T cell repertoires in COVID-19. Sequencing was performed with immunoSEQ multiplex PCR; in TCRdb, only in-frame clones are kept and a portion is missing. This table holds some 86,000 clones, 85% to 95% found once. The source material was peripheral blood. Source of these receptors: a human donor with active COVID-19. The donor label of this sample is uncertain. Both conserved end residues are part of each CDR3. The listing skips clone size in some rows; elsewhere it reads once, few, many or a size class.

J gene: TRBJ2-1; V gene: TRBV12-3/TRBV12-4; clone size: NA; CDR3 protein: CASRLAPSEQFF
J gene: TRBJ1-1; V gene: TRBV6-2/TRBV6-3; clone size: NA; CDR3 protein: CASSTPAGGLNTEAFF
J gene: TRBJ2-1; V gene: TRBV7-9; clone size: once; CDR3 protein: CASSFRTSGHNEQFF
J gene: TRBJ1-2; V gene: TRBV13; clone size: NA; CDR3 protein: CASSLARQGARFGYTF
J gene: TRBJ2-7; V gene: TRBV7-9; clone size: NA; CDR3 protein: CASSPPMRGASYEQYF
J gene: TRBJ2-1; V gene: TRBV4-2; clone size: NA; CDR3 protein: CASSRTSGGYEQFF
J gene: TRBJ2-1; V gene: TRBV5-1; clone size: NA; CDR3 protein: CASSPSGQTQYLYNEQFF
J gene: TRBJ1-2; V gene: TRBV19; clone size: NA; CDR3 protein: CASSSRTGNYGYTF
J gene: TRBJ2-5; V gene: TRBV12-3/TRBV12-4; clone size: NA; CDR3 protein: CASSFAGQETQYF
J gene: TRBJ2-1; V gene: TRBV24-1; clone size: NA; CDR3 protein: CATSDPSQGSSYNEQFF
J gene: TRBJ2-7; V gene: TRBV5-8; clone size: NA; CDR3 protein: CASSLALWEQYF
J gene: TRBJ2-5; V gene: TRBV25-1; clone size: NA; CDR3 protein: CASSVGRAYQETQYF
J gene: TRBJ2-7; V gene: TRBV28; clone size: NA; CDR3 protein: CASEGYPSSYEQYF
J gene: TRBJ2-6; V gene: TRBV4-2; clone size: NA; CDR3 protein: CASSPRPGSGANVLTF
J gene: TRBJ2-7; V gene: TRBV2; clone size: few; CDR3 protein: CASSLSYEQYF
J gene: TRBJ1-5; V gene: TRBV5-1; clone size: NA; CDR3 protein: CASSTGLNQPQHF
J gene: TRBJ2-7; V gene: TRBV5-1; clone size: NA; CDR3 protein: CASSSGDRAGNSYEQYF
J gene: TRBJ2-7; V gene: TRBV14; clone size: once; CDR3 protein: CASSQGPGQGSTYEQYF
J gene: TRBJ2-1; V gene: TRBV28; clone size: NA; CDR3 protein: CASTSPGGSDSYNEQFF
J gene: TRBJ1-6; V gene: TRBV11-3; clone size: NA; CDR3 protein: CASSLTDRRTHNSPLHF
J gene: TRBJ2-2; V gene: TRBV18; clone size: NA; CDR3 protein: CASSPPRGHTGELFF
J gene: TRBJ1-1; V gene: TRBV5-4; clone size: NA; CDR3 protein: CASSPRTGSNTEAFF
J gene: TRBJ2-3; V gene: TRBV7-3; clone size: NA; CDR3 protein: CASSSGTSASTDTQYF
J gene: TRBJ2-2; V gene: TRBV5-1; clone size: once; CDR3 protein: CASSTSLGLAGGTNTGELFF
J gene: TRBJ1-2; V gene: TRBV28; clone size: NA; CDR3 protein: CASSSLQSTRNGYTF
J gene: TRBJ1-2; V gene: TRBV4-1; clone size: once; CDR3 protein: CASSQAGTGPTLGYTF
J gene: TRBJ1-2; V gene: TRBV25-1; clone size: NA; CDR3 protein: CASSDMTGYYGYTF
J gene: TRBJ1-2; V gene: TRBV29-1; clone size: NA; CDR3 protein: CSVEEWGTGTNYGYTF
J gene: TRBJ2-7; V gene: TRBV28; clone size: NA; CDR3 protein: CASTEQSTYEQYF
J gene: TRBJ2-5; V gene: TRBV12-3/TRBV12-4; clone size: NA; CDR3 protein: CASSFGETQYF
J gene: TRBJ2-3; V gene: TRBV3-1/TRBV3-2; clone size: NA; CDR3 protein: CASSPERGSPTDTQYF
J gene: TRBJ2-5; V gene: TRBV5-1; clone size: NA; CDR3 protein: CASKETLQQETQYF
J gene: TRBJ2-2; V gene: TRBV9; clone size: NA; CDR3 protein: CASSVGPGGELFF
J gene: TRBJ2-7; V gene: TRBV18; clone size: NA; CDR3 protein: CASSQNKQGLVDEQYF
J gene: TRBJ2-7; V gene: TRBV7-8; clone size: NA; CDR3 protein: CASSQQSGKQYF
J gene: TRBJ2-5; V gene: TRBV5-4; clone size: NA; CDR3 protein: CASSLLPGQSQETQYF
J gene: TRBJ2-7; V gene: TRBV11-2; clone size: NA; CDR3 protein: CASSISGSSYEQYF
J gene: TRBJ1-6; V gene: TRBV6-2/TRBV6-3; clone size: NA; CDR3 protein: CASSLQGGHNSPLHF
J gene: TRBJ1-6; V gene: TRBV7-2; clone size: NA; CDR3 protein: CASSPTPTNSPLHF
J gene: TRBJ2-3; V gene: TRBV4-3; clone size: NA; CDR3 protein: CASSQLAGGPNTQYF
J gene: TRBJ2-3; V gene: TRBV28; clone size: NA; CDR3 protein: CASSIFGTGDDFSTDTQYF
J gene: TRBJ1-5; V gene: TRBV28; clone size: few; CDR3 protein: CASRGGLGNQPQHF
J gene: TRBJ1-5; V gene: TRBV6-6; clone size: NA; CDR3 protein: CASRPRGGDQPQHF
J gene: TRBJ2-6; V gene: TRBV7-9; clone size: NA; CDR3 protein: CASSPRISGANVLTF
J gene: TRBJ2-7; V gene: TRBV6-6; clone size: NA; CDR3 protein: CASSNRLAGLYEQYF
J gene: TRBJ1-1; V gene: TRBV19; clone size: NA; CDR3 protein: CASSISGFDSEAFF
J gene: TRBJ2-5; V gene: TRBV15; clone size: NA; CDR3 protein: CATSREVRGETQYF
J gene: TRBJ2-7; V gene: TRBV12-5; clone size: NA; CDR3 protein: CASGPRPGEQYF
J gene: TRBJ2-7; V gene: TRBV7-9; clone size: few; CDR3 protein: CASSSGQYSNEQYF
J gene: TRBJ1-6; V gene: TRBV3-1/TRBV3-2; clone size: few; CDR3 protein: CATNGGGRSNSPLHF
J gene: TRBJ2-2; V gene: TRBV9; clone size: NA; CDR3 protein: CASSPQPLSSGGNTGELFF
J gene: TRBJ2-2; V gene: TRBV6-4; clone size: NA; CDR3 protein: CASSRGAETGELFF
J gene: TRBJ1-2; V gene: TRBV13; clone size: once; CDR3 protein: CASSPPELYGYTF